These 26 T cell receptor beta chains came from one sample sequenced in a study of OX40 agonist ivuxolimab in advanced cancers. Sequencing used immunoSEQ multiplex PCR; TCRdb keeps in-frame clones, though not all of them. The data contain about 12,000 clones, about 81% of them singletons. The specimen comprised CD4+ or CD8+ T cells sorted from blood, sampled in a trial of the OX40 agonist ivuxolimab. Every receptor here comes from an adult with an advanced solid tumor such as melanoma, head and neck, liver or kidney cancer.

The chain is built from TRBV14 and TRBJ1-3; maybe TRBD1 (5 bases). Germline values: CDR1 SGHDN, CDR2 FVKESK. Trimming pared 4 bases from V and 1 base from J, leaving 8 bases between. The CDR3 is made up of 14 amino acids. The CDR3 sequence is CASSLRGSGNTIYF. In DNA, the CDR3 is TGTGCCAGCAGCCTTCGGGGGTCTGGAAACACCATATATTTT.

J is TRBJ2-3 and V is TRBV6-5; 11 bases are shared with TRBD2. The CDR3 totals 15 residues. Trimming cost V 6 bases and J 4 bases; bases outside gene matches: 6. CDR1 and CDR2 (germline): MNHEY, SVGAGI. The CDR3 DNA reads as TGTGCCAGCAGCCGACTAGCGGGGATTTCAGATACGCAGTATTTT. It encodes CASSRLAGISDTQYF.

The rearrangement uses TRBV7-3 and TRBJ2-6; 7 nucleotides match TRBD2. Germline CDR1 is SGHTA and CDR2 is FQGTGA. The CDR3 is 17 amino acids. The V segment lost 5 bases and the J segment 2 bases; nucleotides outside the gene matches: 9. The CDR3 reads CASSQLALGAGANVLTF. CDR3 DNA: TGTGCCAGCAGCCAACTAGCGTTGGGGGCTGGGGCCAACGTCCTGACTTTC.

V is TRBV5-6 and J is TRBJ1-5; no clear D. The germline V and J ends were trimmed by 4 bases and 4 bases, with 12 bases remaining between them. CDR3 length equals 14 residues. Germline CDR1 and CDR2: SGHDT and YYEEEE. CDR3 amino acids: CASSLGPWNQPQHF. DNA of the CDR3: TGTGCCAGCAGCCTAGGGCCATGGAATCAGCCCCAGCATTTT.

The chain links TRBV7-9 to TRBJ2-5, with TRBD1 identical over 7 bases. Germline V CDR1 and CDR2: SEHNR, FQNEAQ (reference sequence). With V trimmed by 5 bases and J by 2 bases, 8 bases remained unmatched. The CDR3 is 15 amino acids. This chain's CDR3 is CASSLRQGLQETQYF. In DNA, the CDR3 is TGTGCCAGCAGCCTCCGACAGGGCTTACAAGAGACCCAGTACTTC. Variable domain in full (rest from reference TRBV7-9 and TRBJ2-5): DTGVSQNPRHKITKRGQNVTFRCDPISEHNRLYWYRQTLGQGPEFLTYFQNEAQLEKSRLLSDRFSAERPKGSFSTLEIQRTEQGDSAMYLCASSLRQGLQETQYFGPGTRLLVL.

This chain's CDR3 is CASSLARLGPYNEQFF. DNA for the CDR3: TGCGCCAGCAGCTTGGCCAGACTAGGCCCCTACAATGAGCAGTTCTTC. V usage is TRBV5-1 and J usage is TRBJ2-1; D is perhaps TRBD2 (6 bases). CDR1 and CDR2 (germline): SGHRS, YFSETQ. The ends were cut back, 0 bases at V and 2 bases at J, with 12 bases in the middle. The CDR3 contains 16 residues.

This clone is medium-sized by share. The chain carries TRBV6-5 and TRBJ2-1; D gene uncertain. V dropped 7 bases and J dropped 0 bases, with 7 bases sitting between them. CDR1 MNHEY and CDR2 SVGAGI come from the germline V gene. This CDR3 comprises 13 residues. CDR3 protein: CASTPSSYNEQFF. CDR3 coding DNA: TGTGCCAGCACCCCGAGCTCCTACAATGAGCAGTTCTTC.

This clone was seen a handful of times. The V gene is TRBV19, the J gene TRBJ1-5, with a tentative D call TRBD1 (5 bases). CDR1 and CDR2 from the germline V gene are LNHDA and SQIVND (reference sequence). Trimming shortened V by 6 bases and J by 7 bases, and 19 bases separated the two germline ends. The CDR3 is made up of 15 amino acids. The CDR3 region is CASREGWLGGQPQHF. The CDR3 coding sequence is TGTGCCAGTAGAGAGGGGTGGCTGGGAGGACAGCCCCAGCATTTT.

The chain couples TRBV19 to TRBJ2-2; D gene uncertain. The CDR3 totals 15 residues. In germline, CDR1 is LNHDA, CDR2 SQIVND (reference sequence). V lost 7 bases and J 4 bases, leaving 16 bases between the germline ends. This CDR3 is CASTATLLGTGELFF. The DNA for the CDR3 is TGTGCCAGTACCGCGACACTTTTGGGCACCGGGGAGCTGTTTTTT.

The CDR3 DNA is TGTGCTAGTGGCCACCCCGGAGACCCTTATACGCAGTATTTT. The encoded protein is CASGHPGDPYTQYF. V usage is TRBV12-5 and J usage is TRBJ2-3, with D uncertain. CDR3 size: 14 residues. Germline V gives CDR1 LGHNT, CDR2 FRNRAP. V was cut by 6 bases and J by 7 bases, with 17 bases left in between.

This clone has a handful of counts. The genes are TRBV5-6 and TRBJ1-1; TRBD1 might be the D (6 bases). CDR3 length: 15 residues. The V end was cut by 3 bases, the J end by 5 bases, with 17 bases between. CDR1 and CDR2 from the germline V gene are SGHDT and YYEEEE. CDR3: CASSWGGRTKTEAFF. CDR3 in DNA: TGTGCCAGCAGCTGGGGGGGGCGAACAAAAACTGAAGCTTTCTTT.

The sample holds a few counts of this clone. The chain joins TRBV4-3 to TRBJ2-2; 11 nucleotides line up with TRBD2. CDR3 size: 19 residues. V shed 1 base and J 1 base; nucleotides not matched to a gene: 8. In germline, CDR1 is LGHNA, CDR2 YSLEER. For the CDR3, the DNA is TGCGCCAGCAGCCAAGGGATTACTAGCGGGAGCCTGAACACCGGGGAGCTGTTTTTT. This sequence encodes CASSQGITSGSLNTGELFF.

The CDR3 DNA follows: TGTGCCACCCAGGGGGTTAGCTCCTACAATGAGCAGTTCTTC. It specifies CATQGVSSYNEQFF. The rearrangement uses TRBV15 and TRBJ2-1; 7 positions match TRBD1. This CDR3 comprises 14 residues. The germline V gene encodes CDR1 LNHNV and CDR2 YYDKDF (reference sequence). With 8 bases clipped from V and 0 bases from J, the junction kept 4 bases outside the gene matches.

The V gene is TRBV6-6, the J gene TRBJ2-7, with D perhaps TRBD1 (6 bases). From germline, CDR1 is MNHNY and CDR2 SVGAGI (reference sequence). The CDR3 consists of 13 residues. Trimming shortened V by 6 bases and J by 5 bases, and 14 bases separated the two germline ends. CDR3: CASSLLGGNEQYF. The CDR3 DNA reads as TGTGCCAGCAGCCTACTAGGGGGTAACGAGCAGTACTTC.

This clone was detected a few times. The rearrangement uses TRBV5-4 and TRBJ2-7; 7 nucleotides line up with TRBD1. The CDR3 runs to 14 residues. Germline CDR1 is SGHNT and CDR2 is YYREEE (reference sequence). After removal of 3 bases from V and 1 base from J, the junction contained 4 bases not matched to a gene. The CDR3, as DNA: TGTGCCAGCAGCTACAGGGGTAGGTCCTACGAGCAGTACTTC. This encodes CASSYRGRSYEQYF. The variable domain in full, completed from reference TRBV5-4 and TRBJ2-7, reads ETGVTQSPTHLIKTRGQQVTLRCSSQSGHNTVSWYQQALGQGPQFIFQYYREEENGRGNFPPRFSGLQFPNYSSELNVNALELDDSALYLCASSYRGRSYEQYFGPGTRLTVT.

The CDR3 loop reads CSVVGNTEAFF. The CDR3 nucleotides read TGCAGCGTTGTTGGGAACACTGAAGCTTTCTTT. V is TRBV29-1 and J is TRBJ1-1; D is unresolved. The CDR3 loop spans 11 amino acids. Trimming pared 4 bases from V and 1 base from J, leaving 4 bases between. CDR1 SQVTM and CDR2 ANQGSEA come from the germline V gene.

The chain recombines TRBV11-2 with TRBJ2-7; unclear D gene. With 6 bases removed from V and 5 bases from J, the gap between germline ends came to 11 bases. The CDR3 length is 12 residues. Germline CDR1 is SGHAT and CDR2 is FQNNGV. The CDR3 coding sequence is TGTGCCAGCAGAAGGTCCCGCCACGAGCAGTACTTC. The encoded protein is CASRRSRHEQYF.

The V call is TRBV19, the J call TRBJ1-4; D unclear. Germline V gene lookup returns CDR1 LNHDA and CDR2 SQIVND (reference sequence). Trimming removed 3 bases from V and 8 bases from J, with 19 bases in between. CDR3 length equals 16 residues. The CDR3 DNA sequence: TGTGCCAGTAGTATGAGGCCCGGATTGCCCAAGGAAAAACTGTTTTTT. Translated: CASSMRPGLPKEKLFF.

The gene calls are TRBV11-2 and TRBJ2-7, with 10 bases lining up with TRBD2. Germline V gene data show CDR1 as SGHAT and CDR2 as FQNNGV. The V gene end was trimmed by 1 base and the J gene end by 4 bases; junction bases not matched to a gene: 1. The CDR3 has 14 residues. The CDR3 coding sequence is TGTGCCAGCAGCTTAGTAGCGGGAGGTTACGAGCAGTACTTC. This encodes CASSLVAGGYEQYF.

V gene TRBV19 combines with J gene TRBJ2-7; TRBD2 might be the D (6 bases). The V end was cut by 6 bases, the J end by 6 bases, with 18 bases between. The CDR3 is 14 amino acids. CDR1 and CDR2 from the germline V gene are LNHDA and SQIVND (reference sequence). The DNA of the CDR3 is TGTGCCAGTAGCCCGACAGTGGGGAGGCTCGAGCAGTACTTC. As protein: CASSPTVGRLEQYF.

This clone occurred once. V and J are TRBV7-9 and TRBJ2-1, with D tentatively TRBD1 (5 bases). From germline, CDR1 is SEHNR and CDR2 FQNEAQ (reference sequence). This CDR3 is built from 16 residues. V was trimmed by 6 bases and J by 0 bases, leaving 15 bases between them. The CDR3: CASRSHIRDSYNEQFF. In DNA form, the CDR3 reads TGTGCCAGCAGGAGCCATATCAGGGACTCCTACAATGAGCAGTTCTTC.

This chain links TRBV9 with TRBJ1-1; D remains unclear. Germline CDR1 and CDR2: SGDLS and YYNGEE. Trimming left V 0 bases short and J 5 bases short, with 11 bases between. This CDR3 spans 14 amino acids. In DNA form, the CDR3 reads TGTGCCAGCAGCGTAGCGGCAGGAGGAACTGAAGCTTTCTTT. It is translated as CASSVAAGGTEAFF.

The chain recombines TRBV5-8 with TRBJ2-3, with D perhaps matching TRBD2 (5 bases). The V and J ends lost 4 bases and 0 bases respectively, with 15 bases between them. Germline V gene lookup returns CDR1 SGHTS and CDR2 YDEGEE. CDR3 length equals 16 residues. The CDR3 region is CASSLPAVISTDTQYF. The CDR3 DNA is TGTGCCAGCAGCCTCCCAGCGGTGATTAGCACAGATACGCAGTATTTT.

V and J are TRBV19 and TRBJ1-1, with D perhaps matching TRBD1 (6 bases). The germline V gene encodes CDR1 LNHDA and CDR2 SQIVND (reference sequence). The CDR3 has 14 amino acids. V lost 10 bases and J lost 5, with 20 bases in between. The CDR3 DNA reads TGTGCCATTAGGGGGGGGCAGGGCAAAACTGAAGCTTTCTTT. Its translation is CAIRGGQGKTEAFF. The entire variable domain, with the rest obtained from reference TRBV19 and TRBJ1-1, is as follows: DGGITQSPKYLFRKEGQNVTLSCEQNLNHDAMYWYRQDPGQGLRLIYYSQIVNDFQKGDIAEGYSVSREKKESFPLTVTSAQKNPTAFYLCAIRGGQGKTEAFFGQGTRLTVV.

Sample share makes this clone medium-sized (0.01 to 0.1%). The CDR3 DNA reads TGTGCCAGCAGCTCCTCAGGCAGCAGGCACACTGAAGCTTTCTTT. Encoded protein: CASSSSGSRHTEAFF. J is TRBJ1-1 and V is TRBV5-4; D call uncertain. This CDR3 comprises 15 residues. Trimming shortened V by 3 bases and J by 3 bases, and 15 bases separated the two germline ends. Germline V lookup: CDR1 SGHNT, CDR2 YYREEE (reference sequence).

The chain employs TRBV27 and TRBJ2-3, with 8 positions matching TRBD1. The CDR3 runs to 15 residues. Germline assignment: CDR1 MNHEY and CDR2 SMNVEV (reference sequence). The V and J ends lost 4 bases and 7 bases, in that order; junction bases with no gene match: 10. The CDR3 loop reads CASSSLSGGSHTQYF. Written as DNA, the CDR3 is TGTGCCAGCAGTTCCCTCTCAGGGGGCTCCCATACGCAGTATTTT.